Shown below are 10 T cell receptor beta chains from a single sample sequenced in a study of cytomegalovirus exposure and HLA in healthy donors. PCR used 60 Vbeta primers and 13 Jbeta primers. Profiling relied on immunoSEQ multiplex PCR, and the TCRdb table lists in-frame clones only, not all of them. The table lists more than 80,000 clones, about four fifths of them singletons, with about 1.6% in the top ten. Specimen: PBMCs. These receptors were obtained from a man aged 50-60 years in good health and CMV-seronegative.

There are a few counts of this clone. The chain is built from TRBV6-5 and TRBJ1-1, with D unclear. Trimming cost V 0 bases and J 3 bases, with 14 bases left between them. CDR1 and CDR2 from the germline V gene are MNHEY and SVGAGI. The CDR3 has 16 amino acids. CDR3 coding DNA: TGTGCCAGCAGTTACTCTCCAGGTTCGTTGCACACTGAAGCTTTCTTT. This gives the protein CASSYSPGSLHTEAFF.

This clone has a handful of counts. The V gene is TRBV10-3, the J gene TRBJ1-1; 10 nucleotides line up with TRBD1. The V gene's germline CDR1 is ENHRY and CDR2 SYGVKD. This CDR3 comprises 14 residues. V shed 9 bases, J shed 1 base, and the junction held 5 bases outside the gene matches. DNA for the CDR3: TGTGCCATTCAGGACAGGGGGAAGAACACTGAAGCTTTCTTT. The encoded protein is CAIQDRGKNTEAFF.

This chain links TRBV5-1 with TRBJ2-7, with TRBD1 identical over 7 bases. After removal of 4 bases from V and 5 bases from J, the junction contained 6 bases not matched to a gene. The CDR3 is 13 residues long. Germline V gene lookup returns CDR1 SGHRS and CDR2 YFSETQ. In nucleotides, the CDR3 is TGCGCCAGCAGCCCCACAGGGGACCACGAGCAGTACTTC. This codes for CASSPTGDHEQYF.

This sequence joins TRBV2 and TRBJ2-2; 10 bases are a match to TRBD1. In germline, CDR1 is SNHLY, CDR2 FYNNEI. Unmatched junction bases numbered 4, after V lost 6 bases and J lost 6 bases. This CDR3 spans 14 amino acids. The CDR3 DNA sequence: TGTGCCAGCAGCCTGGACAGGGGGTCCGGGGAGCTGTTTTTT. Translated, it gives CASSLDRGSGELFF.

The CDR3 nucleotides read TGTGCCAGCAGCTCGGACAGGGGATTATATGGCTACACCTTC. Amino acid sequence: CASSSDRGLYGYTF. V and J are TRBV6-5 and TRBJ1-2; 9 bases are a match to TRBD1. The CDR3 totals 14 residues. J lost 5 bases, V lost 6 bases, and 7 bases had no gene match. Germline V gives CDR1 MNHEY, CDR2 SVGAGI.

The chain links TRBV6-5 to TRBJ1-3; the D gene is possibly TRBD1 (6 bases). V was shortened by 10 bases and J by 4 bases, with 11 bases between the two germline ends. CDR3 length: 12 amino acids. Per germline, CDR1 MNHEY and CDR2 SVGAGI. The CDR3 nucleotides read TGTGCCACCACAGGGAACGGAAACACCATATATTTT. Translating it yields CATTGNGNTIYF.

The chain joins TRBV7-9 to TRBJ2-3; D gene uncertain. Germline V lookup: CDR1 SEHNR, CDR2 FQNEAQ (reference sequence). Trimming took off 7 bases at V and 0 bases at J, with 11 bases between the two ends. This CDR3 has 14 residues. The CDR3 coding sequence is TGTGCCAGCACCCTGGAGAGTAGCACAGATACGCAGTATTTT. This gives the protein CASTLESSTDTQYF.

CDR3 nucleotides: TGTGCCAGCAGCCAAGCCCGGGACTTCAACACAGATACGCAGTATTTT. This encodes CASSQARDFNTDTQYF. The gene calls are TRBV4-2 and TRBJ2-3; a possible D gene is TRBD2 (6 bases). CDR1 LGHNA and CDR2 YNFKEQ come from the germline V gene. V was pared by 1 base and J by 2 bases, with 13 bases between. The CDR3 has 16 residues.

CDR3 sequence reads: CASSTTSGATGELFF. CDR3 in DNA: TGCGCCAGCAGCACCACTAGCGGGGCCACCGGGGAGCTGTTTTTT. The gene calls are TRBV5-1 and TRBJ2-2; 10 bases are shared with TRBD2. Germline V gives CDR1 SGHRS, CDR2 YFSETQ. V lost 4 bases to trimming and J lost 4 bases; unmatched junction nucleotides: 4. CDR3 size: 15 residues.

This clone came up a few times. CDR3: CASSLSRDGYTF. The CDR3 nucleotides read TGTGCCAGCAGCTTATCCCGGGATGGCTACACCTTC. The chain links TRBV7-9 to TRBJ1-2; no definite D call. The germline gives CDR1 SEHNR, CDR2 FQNEAQ (reference sequence). With 2 bases removed from V and 6 bases from J, the gap between germline ends came to 7 bases. The CDR3 has 12 residues.